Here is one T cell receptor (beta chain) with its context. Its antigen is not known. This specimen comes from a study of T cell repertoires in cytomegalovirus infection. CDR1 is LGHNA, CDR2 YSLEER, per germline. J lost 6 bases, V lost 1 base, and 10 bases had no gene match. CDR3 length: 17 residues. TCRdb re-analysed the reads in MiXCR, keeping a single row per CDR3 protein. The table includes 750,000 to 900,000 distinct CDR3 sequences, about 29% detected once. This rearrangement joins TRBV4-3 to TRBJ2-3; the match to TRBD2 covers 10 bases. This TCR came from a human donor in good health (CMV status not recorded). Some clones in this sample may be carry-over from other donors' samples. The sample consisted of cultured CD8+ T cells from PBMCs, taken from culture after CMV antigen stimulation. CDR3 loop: CASSQGLAGQTRDTQYF. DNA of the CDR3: TGCGCCAGCAGCCAAGGACTAGCGGGCCAAACAAGGGATACGCAGTATTTT.